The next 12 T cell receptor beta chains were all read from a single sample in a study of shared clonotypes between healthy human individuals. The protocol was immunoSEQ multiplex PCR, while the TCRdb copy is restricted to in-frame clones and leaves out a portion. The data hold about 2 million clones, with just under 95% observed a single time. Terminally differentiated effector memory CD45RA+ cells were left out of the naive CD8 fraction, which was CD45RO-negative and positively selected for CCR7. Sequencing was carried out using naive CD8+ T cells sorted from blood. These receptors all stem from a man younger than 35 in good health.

DNA for the CDR3: TGTGCCAGCAGTTACAGGGGGTCTGAAGAGACCCAGTACTTC. As protein: CASSYRGSEETQYF. This rearrangement joins TRBV6-6 to TRBJ2-5, with a tentative D call TRBD1 (6 bases). Germline V gene sequence: CDR1 MNHNY, CDR2 SVGAGI (reference sequence). The length of the CDR3 is 14 residues. The V end lost 2 bases, the J end lost 3 bases, and 10 bases lay between the germline ends.

The CDR3 protein is CAVGTSGSNEQFF. The CDR3 nucleotides are TGTGCTGTAGGGACTAGCGGGAGCAATGAGCAGTTCTTC. The J gene is TRBJ2-1, the V gene TRBV10-3; 14 bases are a match to TRBD2. The CDR3 consists of 13 residues. Germline V gene sequence: CDR1 ENHRY, CDR2 SYGVKD.

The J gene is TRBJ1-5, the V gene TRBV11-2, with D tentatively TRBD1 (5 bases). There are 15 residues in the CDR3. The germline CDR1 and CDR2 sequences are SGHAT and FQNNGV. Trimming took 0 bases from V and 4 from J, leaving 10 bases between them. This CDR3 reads CASSLDIAGNQPQHF. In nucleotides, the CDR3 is TGTGCCAGCAGCTTAGATATCGCAGGGAATCAGCCCCAGCATTTT.

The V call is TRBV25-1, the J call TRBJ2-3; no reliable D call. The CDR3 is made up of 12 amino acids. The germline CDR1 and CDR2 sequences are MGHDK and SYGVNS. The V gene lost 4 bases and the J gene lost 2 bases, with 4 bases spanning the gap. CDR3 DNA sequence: TGTGCCAGCAGTGTGAACACAGATACGCAGTATTTT. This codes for CASSVNTDTQYF.

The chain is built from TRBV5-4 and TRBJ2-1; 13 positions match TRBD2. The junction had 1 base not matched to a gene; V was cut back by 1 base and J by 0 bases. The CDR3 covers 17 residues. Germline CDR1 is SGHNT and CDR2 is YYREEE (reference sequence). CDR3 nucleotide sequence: TGTGCCAGCAGCTTGAGGACTAGCGGGAGCTCCTACAATGAGCAGTTCTTC. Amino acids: CASSLRTSGSSYNEQFF.

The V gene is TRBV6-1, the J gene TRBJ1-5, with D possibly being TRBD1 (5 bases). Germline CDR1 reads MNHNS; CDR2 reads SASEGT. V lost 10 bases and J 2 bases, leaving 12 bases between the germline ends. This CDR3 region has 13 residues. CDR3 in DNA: TGTGCCATCCGGGGGGTAGGCAATCAGCCCCAGCATTTT. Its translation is CAIRGVGNQPQHF.

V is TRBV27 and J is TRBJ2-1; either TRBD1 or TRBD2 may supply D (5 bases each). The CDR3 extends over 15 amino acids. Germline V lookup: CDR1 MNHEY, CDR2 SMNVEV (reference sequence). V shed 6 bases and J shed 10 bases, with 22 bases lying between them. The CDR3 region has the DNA TGTGCCAGCAGCCCCCCCGGGGCGGGTGCGCTCGAGCAGTTCTTC. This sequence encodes CASSPPGAGALEQFF.

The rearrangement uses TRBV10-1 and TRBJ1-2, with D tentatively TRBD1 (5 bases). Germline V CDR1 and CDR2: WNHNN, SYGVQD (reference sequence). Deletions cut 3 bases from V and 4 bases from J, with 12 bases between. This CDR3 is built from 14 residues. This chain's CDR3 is CASSDSGFSYGYTF. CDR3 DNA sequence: TGCGCCAGCAGTGACTCAGGGTTCAGCTATGGCTACACCTTC.

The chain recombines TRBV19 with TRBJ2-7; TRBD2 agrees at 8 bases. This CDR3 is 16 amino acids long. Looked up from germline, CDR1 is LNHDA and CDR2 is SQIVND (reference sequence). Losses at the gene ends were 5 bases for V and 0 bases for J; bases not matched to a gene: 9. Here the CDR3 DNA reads TGTGCCAGTAGTCCCCCTCGCGGGGGGAGCTCCTACGAGCAGTACTTC. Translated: CASSPPRGGSSYEQYF.

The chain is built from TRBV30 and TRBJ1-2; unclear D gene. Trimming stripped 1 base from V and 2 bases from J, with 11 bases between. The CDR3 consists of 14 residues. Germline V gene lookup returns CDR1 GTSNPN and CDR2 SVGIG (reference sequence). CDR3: CAWSEARGNYGYTF. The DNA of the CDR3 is TGTGCCTGGAGTGAGGCACGGGGAAACTATGGCTACACCTTC.

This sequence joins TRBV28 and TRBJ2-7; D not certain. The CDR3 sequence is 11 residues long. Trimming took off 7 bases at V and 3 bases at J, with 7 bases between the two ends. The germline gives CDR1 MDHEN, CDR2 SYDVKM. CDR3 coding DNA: TGTGCCAGCACCGACAACTACGAGCAGTACTTC. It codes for CASTDNYEQYF.

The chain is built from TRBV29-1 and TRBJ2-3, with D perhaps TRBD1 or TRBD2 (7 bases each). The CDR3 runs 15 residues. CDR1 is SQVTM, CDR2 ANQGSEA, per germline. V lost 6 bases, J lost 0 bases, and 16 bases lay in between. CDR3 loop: CSVGRGQSSTDTQYF. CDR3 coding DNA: TGCAGCGTGGGGAGGGGACAGTCTAGCACAGATACGCAGTATTTT.